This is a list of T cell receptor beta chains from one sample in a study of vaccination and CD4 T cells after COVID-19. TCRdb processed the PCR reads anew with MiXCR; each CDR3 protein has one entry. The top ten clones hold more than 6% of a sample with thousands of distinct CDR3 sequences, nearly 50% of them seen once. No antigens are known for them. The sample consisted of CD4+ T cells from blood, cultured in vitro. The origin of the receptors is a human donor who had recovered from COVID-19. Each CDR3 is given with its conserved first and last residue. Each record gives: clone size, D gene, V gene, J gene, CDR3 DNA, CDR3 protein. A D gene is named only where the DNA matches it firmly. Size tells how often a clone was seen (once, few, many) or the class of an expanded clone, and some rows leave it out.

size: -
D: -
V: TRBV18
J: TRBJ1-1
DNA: TGTGCCAGCCACCCCGGGGGCGGGCACACTGAAGCTTTCTTT
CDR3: CASHPGGGHTEAFF

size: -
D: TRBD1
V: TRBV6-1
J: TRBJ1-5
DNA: TGTGCCAGCAGTCCCGGACAGGGGATGGGTGGACAGCCCCAGCATTTT
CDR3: CASSPGQGMGGQPQHF

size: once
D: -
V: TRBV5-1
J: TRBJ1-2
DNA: TGCGCCAGCAGCTTGCGGGGGGATGGCTACACCTTC
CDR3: CASSLRGDGYTF

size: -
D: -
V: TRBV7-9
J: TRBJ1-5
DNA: TGTGCCAGCACCTTGGACAGCCCGAATCAGCCCCAGCATTTT
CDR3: CASTLDSPNQPQHF

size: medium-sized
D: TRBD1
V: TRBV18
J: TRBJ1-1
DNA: TGTGCCAGCTCAGCCGGGACAGGGAAATTGAACACTGAAGCTTTCTTT
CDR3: CASSAGTGKLNTEAFF

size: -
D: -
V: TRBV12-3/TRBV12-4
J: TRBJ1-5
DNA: TGTGCCAGCACTAGGAAGGGGGTGGGCAATCAGCCCCAGCATTTT
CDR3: CASTRKGVGNQPQHF

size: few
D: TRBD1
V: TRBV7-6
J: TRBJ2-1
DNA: TGTGCCAGCAGCCAAGAGACAGGGTTCTACAATGAGCAGTTCTTC
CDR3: CASSQETGFYNEQFF

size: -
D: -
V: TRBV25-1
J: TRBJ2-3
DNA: TGTGCCAGCAGTGAATACCATGTAGATACGCAGTATTTT
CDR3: CASSEYHVDTQYF

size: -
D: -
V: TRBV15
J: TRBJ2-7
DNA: TGTGCCACCAGCAGAGACTTCGGGGGCGAGCAGTACTTC
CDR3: CATSRDFGGEQYF

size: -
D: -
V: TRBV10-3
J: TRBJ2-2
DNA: TGTGCCATCAGCGTAACGGGGTTCACCGGGGAGCTGTTTTTT
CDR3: CAISVTGFTGELFF

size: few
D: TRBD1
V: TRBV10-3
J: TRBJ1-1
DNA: TGTGCCATCAGTGACCTGACAGGGGGGATGAACACTGAAGCTTTCTTT
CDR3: CAISDLTGGMNTEAFF

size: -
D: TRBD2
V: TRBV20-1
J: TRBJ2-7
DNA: TGCAGTGCTGGCGCGGGAGCCTACGAGCAGTACTTC
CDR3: CSAGAGAYEQYF

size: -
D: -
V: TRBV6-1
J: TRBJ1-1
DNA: TGTGCCAGCGCGAATGGGGATCTCAGGGACACTGAAGCTTTCTTT
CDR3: CASANGDLRDTEAFF

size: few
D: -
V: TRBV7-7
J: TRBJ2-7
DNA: TGTGCCAGCAGCTTAGAGGAAGGGGGCTACGAGCAGTACTTC
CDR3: CASSLEEGGYEQYF

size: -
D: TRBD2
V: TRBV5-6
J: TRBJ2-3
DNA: TGTGCCAGCAGCATGGGGGGGACCCTCACAGATACGCAGTATTTT
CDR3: CASSMGGTLTDTQYF

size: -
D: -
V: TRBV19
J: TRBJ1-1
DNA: TGTGCCAGTAGTTGGCACCCGGCGATGGCTTTCTTT
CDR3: CASSWHPAMAFF

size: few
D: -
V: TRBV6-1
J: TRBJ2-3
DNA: TGTGCCAGCAGTGAAGATGGATCTCGTCCAGATACGCAGTATTTT
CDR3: CASSEDGSRPDTQYF

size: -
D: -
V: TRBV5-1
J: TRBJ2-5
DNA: TGCGCCAGCAGCTTTATGTGGCAGGGCCAACAAGAGACCCAGTACTTC
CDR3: CASSFMWQGQQETQYF

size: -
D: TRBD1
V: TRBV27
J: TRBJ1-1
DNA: TGTGCCAGCAGTCTATCGGGACAGGGATCCACTGAAGCTTTCTTT
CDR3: CASSLSGQGSTEAFF

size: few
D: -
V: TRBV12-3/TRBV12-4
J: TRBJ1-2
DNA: TGTGCCAGCACAATCAATTCTGACTACACCTTC
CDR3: CASTINSDYTF

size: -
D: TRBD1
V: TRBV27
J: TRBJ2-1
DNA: TGTGCCAGCAGTTTATCCTCGGGACAGAGACTATACAATGAGCAGTTCTTC
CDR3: CASSLSSGQRLYNEQFF

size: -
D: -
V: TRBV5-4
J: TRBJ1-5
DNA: TGTGCCAGCAGCCGGGGGCTGGGTCAGCCCCAGCATTTT
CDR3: CASSRGLGQPQHF

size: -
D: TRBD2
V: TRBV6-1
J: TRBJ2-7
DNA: TGTGCCAGCAATCGCGCGGGAGAGTACGAGCAGTACTTC
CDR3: CASNRAGEYEQYF

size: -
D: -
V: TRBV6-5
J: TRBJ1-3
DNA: TGTGCCAGCAGTTACCGAACAGTTGACTCTGGAAACACCATATATTTT
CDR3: CASSYRTVDSGNTIYF

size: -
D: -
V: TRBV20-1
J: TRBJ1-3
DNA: TGCAGTGCTAGCGACAGGATGGGAAACACCATATATTTT
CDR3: CSASDRMGNTIYF

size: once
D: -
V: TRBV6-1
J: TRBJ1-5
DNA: TGTGCCAGCAGGGAGTATACCGGCAATCAGCCCCAGCATTTT
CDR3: CASREYTGNQPQHF

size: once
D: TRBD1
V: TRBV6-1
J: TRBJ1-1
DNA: TGTGCCAGCAGGCTGGACAGGTCAAACACTGAAGCTTTCTTT
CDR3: CASRLDRSNTEAFF

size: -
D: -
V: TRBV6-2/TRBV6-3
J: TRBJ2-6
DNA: TGTGCCAGCCAGTCAGGCGGCGGTGGGGCCAACGTCCTGACTTTC
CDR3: CASQSGGGGANVLTF

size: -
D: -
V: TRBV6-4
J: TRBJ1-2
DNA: TGTGCCAGCAGGAAGGACGGTACGGATGGCTACACCTTC
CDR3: CASRKDGTDGYTF

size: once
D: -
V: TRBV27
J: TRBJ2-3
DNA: TGTGCCAGCAACCCTCGGGACCCCACAGATACGCAGTATTTT
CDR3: CASNPRDPTDTQYF

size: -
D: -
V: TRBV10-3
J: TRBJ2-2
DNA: TGTGCCACCCGTTTAGGTTCCGGGGAGCTGTTTTTT
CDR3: CATRLGSGELFF

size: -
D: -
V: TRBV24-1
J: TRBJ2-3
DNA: TGTGCCACCAGTGATTTGAACGCAGATACGCAGTATTTT
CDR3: CATSDLNADTQYF

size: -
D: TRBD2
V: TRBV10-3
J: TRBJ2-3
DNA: TGTGCCATCAGTGGGGGACTAGTGGGGGGTGGTACAGATACGCAGTATTTT
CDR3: CAISGGLVGGGTDTQYF

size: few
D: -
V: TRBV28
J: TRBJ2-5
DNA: TGTGCCAGCAGTAACCTTCCCGGCTCGTCCCAGTACTTC
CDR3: CASSNLPGSSQYF

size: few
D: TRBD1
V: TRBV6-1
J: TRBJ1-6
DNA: TGTGCCAGCAGTGCGGGAGGGACAGGGGGATCACCCCTCCACTTT
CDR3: CASSAGGTGGSPLHF

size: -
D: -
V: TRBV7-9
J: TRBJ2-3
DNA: TGTGCCAGCAGCGCCTCTAGCCGAATAGGGACAGATACGCAGTATTTT
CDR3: CASSASSRIGTDTQYF

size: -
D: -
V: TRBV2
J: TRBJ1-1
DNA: TGTGCCAGAAGGCAGGGCGTGAACACTGAAGCTTTCTTT
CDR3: CARRQGVNTEAFF

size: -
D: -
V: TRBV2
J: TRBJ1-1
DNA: TGTGCCAGCAGTGAAACTAGGGACCAAGCTTTCTTT
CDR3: CASSETRDQAFF

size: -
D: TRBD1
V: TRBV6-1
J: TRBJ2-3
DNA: TGTGCCAGCAGTACGGGACAGGGAGCCACAGATACGCAGTATTTT
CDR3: CASSTGQGATDTQYF

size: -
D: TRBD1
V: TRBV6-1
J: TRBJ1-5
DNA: TGTGCCAGCAGTCCACCCGGGACAGGGGGCAATCAGCCCCAGCATTTT
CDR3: CASSPPGTGGNQPQHF